This TCR beta chain was found in a study of T-cell memory formation after mild COVID-19. Study details: Across donors, TCR clusters were largely donor specific. Study-wide results and caveats: Certain responding clones were present in pre-infection memory, suggesting participation of cross-reactive memory. Clones that contracted from day 15 to 85 had balanced CD4/CD8; later expanders were CD4+ biased.

This clonotype has more than one count but fewer than ten. The antigen is unknown. TCRdb independently ran MiXCR on the 5' RACE reads; one entry per CDR3 protein. The sample contains about 290,000 distinct CDR3 sequences, more than 15% of which appear only once. After removal of 6 bases from V and 5 bases from J, the junction contained 7 bases not matched to a gene. This CDR3 comprises 14 residues. The origin of this receptor is a man between 18 and 35 years old who had mild COVID-19 (a few samples of this study predate the infection). Cell type and time point are not known. Sequencing input: PBMCs or a T cell subset sorted from them (not recorded which). The chain has TRBV12-3 or TRBV12-4 and TRBJ2-4; 7 positions match TRBD1. The CDR3 nucleotides read TGTGCCAGCAGCTGGTCCGGGACAGAAAACATTCAGTACTTC. Translation gives CASSWSGTENIQYF.